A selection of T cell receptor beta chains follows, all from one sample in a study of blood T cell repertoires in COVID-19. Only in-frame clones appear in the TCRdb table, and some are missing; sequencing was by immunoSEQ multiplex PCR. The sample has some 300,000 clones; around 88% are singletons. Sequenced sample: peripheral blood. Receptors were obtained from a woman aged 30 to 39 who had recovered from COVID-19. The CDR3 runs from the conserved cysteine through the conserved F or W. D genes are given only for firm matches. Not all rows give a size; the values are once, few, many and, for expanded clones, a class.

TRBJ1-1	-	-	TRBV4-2	CASSRGGVENTEAFF	TGTGCCAGCAGCCGAGGGGGGGTGGAGAACACTGAAGCTTTCTTT
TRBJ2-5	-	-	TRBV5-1	CASSRRERETQYF	TGCGCCAGCAGCAGGAGGGAGAGGGAGACCCAGTACTTC
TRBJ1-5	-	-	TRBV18	CASSNRYNQPQHF	TGTGCCAGCTCTAACAGGTACAATCAGCCCCAGCATTTT
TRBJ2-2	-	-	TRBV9	CASSIRDGRNTGELFF	TGTGCCAGCAGCATCAGGGATGGTCGGAACACCGGGGAGCTGTTTTTT
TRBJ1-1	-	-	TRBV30	CAWSRTNTEAFF	TGTGCCTGGAGCCGTACAAACACTGAAGCTTTCTTT
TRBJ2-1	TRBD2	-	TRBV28	CASSNSGGATNEQFF	TGTGCCAGCAGTAATAGCGGGGGCGCTACAAATGAGCAGTTCTTC
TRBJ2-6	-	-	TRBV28	CASSLGGQPGANVLTF	TGTGCCAGCAGTTTGGGGGGGCAGCCTGGGGCCAACGTCCTGACTTTC
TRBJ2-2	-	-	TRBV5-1	CASSFPRSPGTGELFF	TGCGCCAGCAGCTTCCCCCGGTCGCCGGGCACCGGGGAGCTGTTTTTT
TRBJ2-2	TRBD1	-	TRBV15	CATSRSSGQVDNTGELFF	TGTGCCACCAGCAGATCTTCCGGACAGGTCGATAATACCGGGGAGCTGTTTTTT
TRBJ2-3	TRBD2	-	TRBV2	CASKQAGGPDTQYF	TGTGCCAGCAAGCAAGCGGGGGGCCCAGATACGCAGTATTTT
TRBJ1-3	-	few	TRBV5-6	CASNLWGRSGNTIYF	TGTGCCAGCAACCTTTGGGGGCGCTCTGGAAACACCATATATTTT
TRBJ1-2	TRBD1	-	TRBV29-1	CSAGTGGLNYGYTF	TGCAGCGCCGGGACAGGGGGCCTTAACTATGGCTACACCTTC
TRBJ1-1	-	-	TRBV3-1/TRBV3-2	CASSQPTGSPEAFF	TGTGCCAGCAGCCAACCTACAGGGTCTCCTGAAGCTTTCTTT
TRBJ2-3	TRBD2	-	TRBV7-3	CASSPVGLAGSTDTQYF	TGTGCCAGCAGCCCTGTTGGACTAGCGGGGTCCACAGATACGCAGTATTTT
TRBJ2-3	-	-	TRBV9	CASSPEEGRTQYF	TGTGCCAGCAGCCCGGAGGAGGGGAGGACGCAGTATTTT
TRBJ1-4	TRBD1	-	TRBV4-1	CASSQEGQAREKLFF	TGCGCCAGCAGCCAAGAGGGACAGGCTCGGGAAAAACTGTTTTTT
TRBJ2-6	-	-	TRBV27	CASSAHRAFAGANVLTF	TGTGCCAGCAGCGCCCACAGGGCATTCGCTGGGGCCAACGTCCTGACTTTC
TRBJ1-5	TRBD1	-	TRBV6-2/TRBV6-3	CASSQTYYRDRGSVGNQPQHF	TGTGCCAGCAGCCAGACCTACTACCGGGACAGGGGATCGGTGGGCAATCAGCCCCAGCATTTT
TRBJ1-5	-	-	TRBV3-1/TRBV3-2	CASSQSGDGQPQHF	TGTGCCAGCAGCCAATCAGGGGATGGTCAGCCCCAGCATTTT
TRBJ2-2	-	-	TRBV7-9	CASSSSKAGWTGELFF	TGTGCCAGCAGTTCCTCTAAGGCAGGGTGGACCGGGGAGCTGTTTTTT
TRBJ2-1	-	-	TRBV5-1	CASSLGSGAYEQFF	TGCGCCAGCAGCTTAGGTTCGGGAGCGTATGAGCAGTTCTTC
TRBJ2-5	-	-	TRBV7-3	CASSPARGWETQYF	TGTGCCAGCAGCCCCGCTAGAGGATGGGAGACCCAGTACTTC
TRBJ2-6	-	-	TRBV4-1	CASSPGPFSSGANVLTF	TGCGCCAGCAGCCCTGGGCCCTTTAGCTCTGGGGCCAACGTCCTGACTTTC
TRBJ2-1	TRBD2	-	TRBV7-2	CASSLDAGGMYNEQFF	TGTGCCAGCAGCTTAGACGCGGGGGGGATGTACAATGAGCAGTTCTTC
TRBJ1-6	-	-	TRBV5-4	CASSPGRSYNSPLHF	TGTGCCAGCAGCCCGGGTCGGTCCTATAATTCACCCCTCCACTTT
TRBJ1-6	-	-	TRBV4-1	CASSATDSYYNSPLHF	TGCGCCAGCAGCGCGACAGATTCTTACTATAATTCACCCCTCCACTTT
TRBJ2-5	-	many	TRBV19	CASSIGDRGTQYF	TGTGCCAGTAGTATTGGTGACCGGGGGACCCAGTACTTC
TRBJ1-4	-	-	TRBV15	CATSRETVLGEKLFF	TGTGCCACCAGCAGGGAGACAGTTCTTGGTGAAAAACTGTTTTTT
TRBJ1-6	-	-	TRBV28	CASSGQGWDNSPLHF	TGTGCCAGCAGTGGGCAGGGTTGGGATAATTCACCCCTCCACTTT
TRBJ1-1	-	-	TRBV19	CASTRGEETEAFF	TGTGCCAGTACCCGAGGGGAGGAGACTGAAGCTTTCTTT
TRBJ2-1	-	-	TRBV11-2	CASSLDLYNEQFF	TGTGCCAGCAGCTTAGATCTCTACAATGAGCAGTTCTTC
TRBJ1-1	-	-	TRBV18	CASSPPPRGDTEAFF	TGTGCCAGCTCACCACCCCCCAGAGGAGACACTGAAGCTTTCTTT
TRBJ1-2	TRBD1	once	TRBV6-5	CASTPGTVYGYTF	TGTGCCAGCACCCCTGGGACAGTCTATGGCTACACCTTC
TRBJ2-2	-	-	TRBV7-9	CASSRRGRLNTGELFF	TGTGCCAGCAGCCGGCGTGGGAGACTTAACACCGGGGAGCTGTTTTTT
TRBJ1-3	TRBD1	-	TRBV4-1	CASSQDRKGAWGNTIYF	TGCGCCAGCAGCCAAGATCGAAAGGGGGCTTGGGGAAACACCATATATTTT
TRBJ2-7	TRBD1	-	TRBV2	CATKQGAAYGQYF	TGTGCCACCAAACAGGGGGCAGCCTACGGGCAGTACTTC
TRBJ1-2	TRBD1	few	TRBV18	CASSPVQRPTGDSHYGYTF	TGTGCCAGCTCACCCGTCCAGCGGCCGACAGGGGATTCGCACTATGGCTACACCTTC
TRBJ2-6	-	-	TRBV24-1	CATSQKTYSGANVLTF	TGTGCCACCAGTCAAAAGACTTACTCTGGGGCCAACGTCCTGACTTTC
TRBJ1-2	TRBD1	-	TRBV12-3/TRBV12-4	CASSFYRGQGYTF	TGTGCCAGCAGTTTCTACAGGGGGCAGGGCTACACCTTC
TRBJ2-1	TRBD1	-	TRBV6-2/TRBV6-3	CASSWGQGIYNEQFF	TGTGCCAGCAGTTGGGGACAGGGGATTTACAATGAGCAGTTCTTC
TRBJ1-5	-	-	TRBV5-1	CASSSNWNQPQHF	TGCGCCAGCAGCTCGAACTGGAATCAGCCCCAGCATTTT
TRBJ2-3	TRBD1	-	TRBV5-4	CASSLGQGAGTDTQYF	TGTGCCAGCAGCCTGGGACAGGGTGCCGGGACAGATACGCAGTATTTT
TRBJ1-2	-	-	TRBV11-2	CASSQTRRVQGYTF	TGTGCCAGCAGTCAGACAAGGAGGGTCCAGGGCTACACCTTC
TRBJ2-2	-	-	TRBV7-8	CASSLAVTGELFF	TGTGCCAGCAGTTTGGCAGTGACCGGGGAGCTGTTTTTT
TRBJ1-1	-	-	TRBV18	CASSTSGNTEAFF	TGTGCCAGCTCTACCTCGGGGAACACTGAAGCTTTCTTT
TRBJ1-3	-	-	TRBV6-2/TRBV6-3	CASSTDRPFYSGNTIYF	TGTGCCAGCAGCACCGACAGGCCTTTCTACTCTGGAAACACCATATATTTT
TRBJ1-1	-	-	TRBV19	CASSMGRGDEAFF	TGTGCCAGTAGTATGGGCAGGGGAGATGAAGCTTTCTTT